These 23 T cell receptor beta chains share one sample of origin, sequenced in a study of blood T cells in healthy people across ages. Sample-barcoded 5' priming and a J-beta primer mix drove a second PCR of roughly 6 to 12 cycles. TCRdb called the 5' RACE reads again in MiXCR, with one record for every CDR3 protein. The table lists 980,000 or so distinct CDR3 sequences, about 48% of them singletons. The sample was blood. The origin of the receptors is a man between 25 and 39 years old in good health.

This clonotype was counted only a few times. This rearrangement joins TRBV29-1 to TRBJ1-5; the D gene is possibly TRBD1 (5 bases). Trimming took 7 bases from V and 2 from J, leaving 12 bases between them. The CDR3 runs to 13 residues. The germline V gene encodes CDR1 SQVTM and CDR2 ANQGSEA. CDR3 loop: CSAGGVGNQPQHF. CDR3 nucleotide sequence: TGCAGCGCTGGGGGAGTAGGCAATCAGCCCCAGCATTTT.

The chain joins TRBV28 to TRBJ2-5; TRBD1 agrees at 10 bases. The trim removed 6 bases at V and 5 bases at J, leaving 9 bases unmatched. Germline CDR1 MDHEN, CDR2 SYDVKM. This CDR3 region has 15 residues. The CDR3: CASRGQGTSFETQYF. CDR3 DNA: TGTGCCAGCAGGGGACAGGGGACATCCTTTGAGACCCAGTACTTC.

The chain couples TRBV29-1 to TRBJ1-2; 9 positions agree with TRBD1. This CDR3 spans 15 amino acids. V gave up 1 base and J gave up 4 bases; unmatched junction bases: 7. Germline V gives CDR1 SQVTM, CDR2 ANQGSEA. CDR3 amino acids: CSVEGSDRGFYGYTF. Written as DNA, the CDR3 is TGCAGCGTTGAAGGATCGGACAGGGGATTCTATGGCTACACCTTC.

CDR3 sequence (DNA): TGTGCCAGCACTGTGGGGGCTAGCCGCACAGATACGCAGTATTTT. Its protein product is CASTVGASRTDTQYF. The rearrangement joins TRBV28 to TRBJ2-3; D possibly corresponds to TRBD1 (6 bases). This CDR3 is built from 15 residues. Trimming cost V 7 bases and J 1 base, with 15 bases left between them. Germline V gene data show CDR1 as MDHEN and CDR2 as SYDVKM.

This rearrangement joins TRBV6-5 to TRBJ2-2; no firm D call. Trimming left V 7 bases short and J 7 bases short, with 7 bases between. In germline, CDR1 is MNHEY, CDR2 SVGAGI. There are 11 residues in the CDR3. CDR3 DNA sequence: TGTGCCAGCACCACAAGCGGGGAGCTGTTTTTT. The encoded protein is CASTTSGELFF.

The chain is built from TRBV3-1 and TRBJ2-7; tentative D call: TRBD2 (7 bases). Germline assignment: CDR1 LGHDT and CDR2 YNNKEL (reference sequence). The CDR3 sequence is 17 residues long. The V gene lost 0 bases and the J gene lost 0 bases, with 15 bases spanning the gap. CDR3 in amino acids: CASSQDQGGGSSYEQYF. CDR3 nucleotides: TGTGCCAGCAGCCAAGATCAAGGCGGGGGCAGCTCCTACGAGCAGTACTTC.

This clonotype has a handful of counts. CDR3 protein: CASRDPQGHSGTDTQYF. For the CDR3, the DNA is TGTGCCAGCAGAGATCCTCAGGGGCACTCGGGCACAGATACGCAGTATTTT. The chain employs TRBV27 and TRBJ2-3; a possible D gene is TRBD1 (6 bases). The V end was cut by 6 bases, the J end by 1 base, with 20 bases between. CDR1 and CDR2 from the germline V gene are MNHEY and SMNVEV (reference sequence). The CDR3 length is 17 residues.

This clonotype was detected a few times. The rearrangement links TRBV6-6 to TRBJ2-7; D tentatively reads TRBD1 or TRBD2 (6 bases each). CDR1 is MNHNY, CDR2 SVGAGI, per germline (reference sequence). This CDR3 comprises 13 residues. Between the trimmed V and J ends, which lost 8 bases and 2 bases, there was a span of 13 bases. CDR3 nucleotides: TGTGCCAGCCGAGGGGGGACCACCTACGAGCAGTACTTC. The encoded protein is CASRGGTTYEQYF.

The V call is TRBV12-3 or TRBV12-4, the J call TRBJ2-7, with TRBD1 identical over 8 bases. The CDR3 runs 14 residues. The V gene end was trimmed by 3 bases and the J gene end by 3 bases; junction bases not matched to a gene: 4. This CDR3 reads CASSLPGGIYEQYF. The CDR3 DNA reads TGTGCCAGCAGTTTGCCAGGGGGCATCTACGAGCAGTACTTC.

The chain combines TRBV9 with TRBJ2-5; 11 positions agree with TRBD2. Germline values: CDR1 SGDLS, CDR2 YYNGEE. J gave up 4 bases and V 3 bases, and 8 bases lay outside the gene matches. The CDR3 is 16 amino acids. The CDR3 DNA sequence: TGTGCCAGCAGCGCGACTAGCGGGGTCTCTTTAGAGACCCAGTACTTC. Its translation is CASSATSGVSLETQYF.

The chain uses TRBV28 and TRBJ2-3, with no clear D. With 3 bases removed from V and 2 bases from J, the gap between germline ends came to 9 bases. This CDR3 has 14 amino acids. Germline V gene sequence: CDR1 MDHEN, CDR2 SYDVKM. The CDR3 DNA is TGTGCCAGCAGTTTTAGGCAGAACACAGATACGCAGTATTTT. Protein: CASSFRQNTDTQYF.

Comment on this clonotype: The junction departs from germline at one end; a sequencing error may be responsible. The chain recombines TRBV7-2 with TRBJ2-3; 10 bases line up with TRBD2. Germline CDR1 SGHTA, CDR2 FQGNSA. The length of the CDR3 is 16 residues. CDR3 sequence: CANSFGTSADTDTQYF. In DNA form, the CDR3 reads TGTGCCAACAGCTTCGGGACTAGCGCCGACACAGATACGCAGTATTTT. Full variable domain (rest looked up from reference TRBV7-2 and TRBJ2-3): GAGVSQSPSNKVTEKGKDVELRCDPISGHTALYWYRQSLGQGLEFLIYFQGNSAPDKSGLPSDRFSAERTGGSVSTLTIQRTQQEDSAVYLCANSFGTSADTDTQYFGPGTRLTVL.

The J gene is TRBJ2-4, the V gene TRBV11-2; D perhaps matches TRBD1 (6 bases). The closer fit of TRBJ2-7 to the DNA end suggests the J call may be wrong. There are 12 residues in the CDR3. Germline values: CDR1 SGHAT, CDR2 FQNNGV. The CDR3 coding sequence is TGTGCCAGCAGAAGACAGGACAACGAGCAGTACTTC. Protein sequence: CASRRQDNEQYF.

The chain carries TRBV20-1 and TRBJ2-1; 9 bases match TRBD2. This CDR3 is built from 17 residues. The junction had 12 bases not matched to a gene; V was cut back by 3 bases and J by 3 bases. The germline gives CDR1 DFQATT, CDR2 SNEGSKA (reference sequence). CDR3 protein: CSASRPPAGGHYNEQFF. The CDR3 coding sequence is TGCAGTGCTAGCCGGCCCCCAGCGGGGGGTCACTACAATGAGCAGTTCTTC.

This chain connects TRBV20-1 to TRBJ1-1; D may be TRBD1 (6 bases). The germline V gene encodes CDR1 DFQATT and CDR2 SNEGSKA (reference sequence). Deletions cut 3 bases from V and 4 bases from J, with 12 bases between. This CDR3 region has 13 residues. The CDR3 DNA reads TGCAGTGCTAGGGGGAGGGGGGGCACTGAAGCTTTCTTT. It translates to CSARGRGGTEAFF.

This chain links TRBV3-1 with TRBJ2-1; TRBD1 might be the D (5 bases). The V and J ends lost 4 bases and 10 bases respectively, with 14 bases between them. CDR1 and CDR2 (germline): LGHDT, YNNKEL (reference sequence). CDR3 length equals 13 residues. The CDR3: CASSREDRTEQFF. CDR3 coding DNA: TGTGCCAGCAGCCGAGAAGACAGAACGGAGCAGTTCTTC.

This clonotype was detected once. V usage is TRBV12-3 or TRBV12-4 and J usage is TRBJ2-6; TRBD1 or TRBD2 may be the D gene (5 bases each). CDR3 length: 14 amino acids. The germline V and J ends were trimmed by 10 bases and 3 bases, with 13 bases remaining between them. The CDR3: CATKRGDGANVLTF. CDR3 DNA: TGTGCCACCAAGAGGGGTGATGGGGCCAACGTCCTGACTTTC.

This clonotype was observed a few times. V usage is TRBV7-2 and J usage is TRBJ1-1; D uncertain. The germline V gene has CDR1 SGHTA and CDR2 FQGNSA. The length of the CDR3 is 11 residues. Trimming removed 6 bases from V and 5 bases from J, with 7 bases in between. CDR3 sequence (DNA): TGTGCCAGCAGTCCCTTGACTGAAGCTTTCTTT. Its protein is CASSPLTEAFF.

DNA of the CDR3: TGTGCCAGCAGCCACGGGGGCTACGAGCAGTTCTTC. Its translation is CASSHGGYEQFF. This sequence joins TRBV6-2 or TRBV6-3 and TRBJ2-1, with D possibly called TRBD1 or TRBD2 (6 bases each). The ends were cut back, 6 bases at V and 10 bases at J, with 13 bases in the middle. Looked up from germline, CDR1 is MNHEY and CDR2 is SVGEGT. This CDR3 is built from 12 residues.

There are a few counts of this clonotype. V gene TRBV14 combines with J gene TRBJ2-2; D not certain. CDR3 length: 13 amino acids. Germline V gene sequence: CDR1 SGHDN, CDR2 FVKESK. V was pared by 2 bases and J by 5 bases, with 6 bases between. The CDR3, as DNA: TGTGCCAGCAGCCAATTTGAGACCGGGGAGCTGTTTTTT. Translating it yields CASSQFETGELFF.

This CDR3 is CAITRQGDNEQFF. The CDR3 nucleotides are TGTGCCATCACCCGACAGGGTGACAATGAGCAGTTCTTC. This rearrangement joins TRBV10-3 to TRBJ2-1; 7 bases match TRBD1. The CDR3 is 13 residues long. V shed 7 bases, J shed 5 bases, and the junction held 5 bases outside the gene matches. Germline-derived CDR1 and CDR2 are ENHRY and SYGVKD.

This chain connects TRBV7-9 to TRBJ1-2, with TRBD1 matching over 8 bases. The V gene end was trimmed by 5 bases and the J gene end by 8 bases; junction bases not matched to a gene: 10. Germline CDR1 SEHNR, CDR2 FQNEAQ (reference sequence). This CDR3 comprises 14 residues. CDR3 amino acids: CASSRRTGWGGYTF. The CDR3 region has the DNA TGTGCCAGCAGCCGACGGACAGGGTGGGGAGGCTACACCTTC.

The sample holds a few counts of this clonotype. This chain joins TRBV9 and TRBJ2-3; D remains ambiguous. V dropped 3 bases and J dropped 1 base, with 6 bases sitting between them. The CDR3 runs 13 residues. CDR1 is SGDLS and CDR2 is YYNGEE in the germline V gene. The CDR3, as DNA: TGTGCCAGCAGCGAGCTACGCACAGATACGCAGTATTTT. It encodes CASSELRTDTQYF.